A selection of T cell receptor beta chains follows, all from one sample in a study of neoadjuvant anti-PD-1 for oral cavity cancer. Data came from immunoSEQ multiplex PCR; TCRdb stores just in-frame clones and leaves some out. The sample shows around 15,000 clones, about three fifths of them seen only once. This specimen was PBMCs, taken before nivolumab (anti-PD-1) treatment. These receptors all stem from a person between 35 and 79 years old with oral cavity squamous cell carcinoma. The CDR3 runs from the conserved cysteine through the conserved F or W. Fields, in order: V gene, J gene, clone size, D gene, CDR3 DNA, CDR3 protein. D genes are given only for firm matches. Clone size is shown for a subset of rows, as once, few, many or a class of expanded clone.

v_gene: TRBV11-3; j_gene: TRBJ2-7; abundance: .; d_gene: TRBD1; CDR3nt: TGTGCCAGCAGCTTAGGGCCAGGGGGCGACTACGAGCAGTACTTC; CDR3aa: CASSLGPGGDYEQYF
v_gene: TRBV14; j_gene: TRBJ2-2; abundance: few; d_gene: TRBD1; CDR3nt: TGTGCCAGCAGCGCAAGATCTCCCGGGACAGAGTACACCGGGGAGCTGTTTTTT; CDR3aa: CASSARSPGTEYTGELFF
v_gene: TRBV28; j_gene: TRBJ2-3; abundance: .; d_gene: .; CDR3nt: TGTGCCAGCAGTTTTCACTCGGACAGCAATACGCAGTATTTT; CDR3aa: CASSFHSDSNTQYF
v_gene: TRBV7-2; j_gene: TRBJ1-1; abundance: .; d_gene: .; CDR3nt: TGTGCCAGCAGCTTAGACCAGAACACTGAAGCTTTCTTT; CDR3aa: CASSLDQNTEAFF
v_gene: TRBV19; j_gene: TRBJ1-2; abundance: .; d_gene: TRBD1; CDR3nt: TGTGCCAGTAGTATGGACTCGGGCGGTTGGACAGGGAAGAACTATGGCTACACCTTC; CDR3aa: CASSMDSGGWTGKNYGYTF
v_gene: TRBV9; j_gene: TRBJ1-1; abundance: once; d_gene: TRBD1; CDR3nt: TGTGCCAGCAGCGCCCCGCCGGGACAGATGAACACTGAAGCTTTCTTT; CDR3aa: CASSAPPGQMNTEAFF
v_gene: TRBV6-1; j_gene: TRBJ1-2; abundance: few; d_gene: .; CDR3nt: TGTGCCAGCAGGGCCGGACAGATCGATGGCTACACCTTC; CDR3aa: CASRAGQIDGYTF
v_gene: TRBV30; j_gene: TRBJ1-3; abundance: .; d_gene: .; CDR3nt: TGTGCCTGGAGTCGCGAGTACGGGCCTCAACCTGGAAACACCATATATTTT; CDR3aa: CAWSREYGPQPGNTIYF
v_gene: TRBV6-1; j_gene: TRBJ2-7; abundance: few; d_gene: .; CDR3nt: TGTGCCAGCAGTGCCCTCCAGGGAGGAGTCCACGAGCAGTACTTC; CDR3aa: CASSALQGGVHEQYF
v_gene: TRBV2; j_gene: TRBJ2-3; abundance: .; d_gene: TRBD2; CDR3nt: TGTGCCAGCAGTCTACTAGCGGTCACAGATACGCAGTATTTT; CDR3aa: CASSLLAVTDTQYF
v_gene: TRBV6-1; j_gene: TRBJ2-1; abundance: .; d_gene: .; CDR3nt: TGTGCCAGCAGTGAACAAAGCGATGAGCAGTTCTTC; CDR3aa: CASSEQSDEQFF
v_gene: TRBV10-3; j_gene: TRBJ1-1; abundance: .; d_gene: .; CDR3nt: TGTGCCATCAGCCCACAAGGCGGGAGCACTGAAGCTTTCTTT; CDR3aa: CAISPQGGSTEAFF
v_gene: TRBV6-4; j_gene: TRBJ2-2; abundance: .; d_gene: TRBD1; CDR3nt: TGTGCCAGCAGCCGGGACAGGGGCGGGGAGCTGTTTTTT; CDR3aa: CASSRDRGGELFF
v_gene: TRBV5-1; j_gene: TRBJ2-1; abundance: .; d_gene: TRBD1; CDR3nt: TGCGCCAGCAGCCTTGACAGGGTTAGCTCCTACAATGAGCAGTTCTTC; CDR3aa: CASSLDRVSSYNEQFF
v_gene: TRBV19; j_gene: TRBJ1-4; abundance: .; d_gene: TRBD1; CDR3nt: TGTGCCAGTTCAGGACAGGCCTTTAATGAAAAACTGTTTTTT; CDR3aa: CASSGQAFNEKLFF
v_gene: TRBV18; j_gene: TRBJ2-3; abundance: few; d_gene: .; CDR3nt: TGTGCCAGCTCACTATTAGCGGTCACAGATACGCAGTATTTT; CDR3aa: CASSLLAVTDTQYF
v_gene: TRBV6-4; j_gene: TRBJ2-2; abundance: .; d_gene: .; CDR3nt: TGTGCCAGCGGGGACTCCCAGACCGGGGAGCTGTTTTTT; CDR3aa: CASGDSQTGELFF
v_gene: TRBV2; j_gene: TRBJ1-1; abundance: .; d_gene: TRBD1; CDR3nt: TGTGCCAGCAGTGGACAGGGGGCGCGGACTGAAGCTTTCTTT; CDR3aa: CASSGQGARTEAFF
v_gene: TRBV10-2; j_gene: TRBJ2-1; abundance: .; d_gene: .; CDR3nt: TGCGCCAGCAGTGTGGCCCGGATGGAGCAGTTCTTC; CDR3aa: CASSVARMEQFF
v_gene: TRBV5-1; j_gene: TRBJ2-3; abundance: .; d_gene: .; CDR3nt: TGCGCCAGCAGCTTGGGAGGGAGCACAGATACGCAGTATTTT; CDR3aa: CASSLGGSTDTQYF
v_gene: TRBV7-8; j_gene: TRBJ2-3; abundance: .; d_gene: .; CDR3nt: TGTGCCAGCAGCTTAGCGGGGGGCGGGAGCACAGATACGCAGTATTTT; CDR3aa: CASSLAGGGSTDTQYF
v_gene: TRBV28; j_gene: TRBJ2-7; abundance: .; d_gene: TRBD2; CDR3nt: TGTGCCAGCAAAGGTAGCGGGAGCTCCTACGAGCAGTACTTC; CDR3aa: CASKGSGSSYEQYF